The clone carrying this TCR beta chain occurred many times. Its target is unknown. The CDR3 extends 3 residues past the end of the read, so its final part is completed from the germline J gene. This sample is part of a study of T cell clonality in common variable immunodeficiency. V dropped 5 bases and J dropped 6; count of bases not matched to a gene: 6. The CDR3 covers 13 residues. The V gene's germline CDR1 is SQVTM and CDR2 ANQGSEA. Overall study findings and caveats: TCRbeta clonality was increased in CVID versus healthy controls.

Using immunoSEQ multiplex PCR, the repertoire was profiled, and TCRdb retains in-frame clones only, with some absent. The sample has under 40,000 clones, none seen only once; the top ten hold 2.5% to 3.5%. Donors gave roughly 5 to 8 ml heparinized peripheral whole blood. The TCR comes from a person aged 18-70 years in good health. J is TRBJ2-2 and V is TRBV29-1; 7 nucleotides match TRBD1. Material for sequencing was peripheral blood mononuclear cells. CDR3 amino acids: CSVFQGVPGELFF. CDR3 DNA (partial): TGCAGCGTTTTTCAGGGGGTCCCCGGGGAG.